These 29 T cell receptor beta chains share one sample of origin, sequenced in a study of regulatory T cells in long-lasting Graves disease. HTBI primers from iRepertoire and Arm-PCR of CDR3 regions yielded the TCR beta libraries. TCRdb processed the multiplex PCR reads anew with MiXCR; each CDR3 protein has one entry. Here the sample spans hundreds of thousands of distinct CDR3 sequences, approximately 15% being singletons. Indicated time point: newly diagnosed GD, antithyroid drugs for less than 3 months. Isolated PBMC RNA provided the starting material for the TCR library. This same sample was also part of a study on T cells in Graves' hyperthyroidism and ophthalmopathy.

Sequenced material: peripheral blood mononuclear cells (PBMCs), taken at new diagnosis, from a patient treated with antithyroid drugs. These receptors all stem from a woman aged 30 to 39 with Graves disease.

This clonotype occurred a few times. The V gene is TRBV5-1, the J gene TRBJ2-1, with 10 bases fitting TRBD2. The CDR3 runs to 13 residues. Germline CDR1 reads SGHRS; CDR2 reads YFSETQ. Unmatched junction bases numbered 2, after V lost 5 bases and J lost 6 bases. DNA of the CDR3: TGCGCCAGCAGGGGACTAGCGTTCAATGAGCAGTTCTTC. Translated: CASRGLAFNEQFF.

This clonotype has just a few counts. J is TRBJ2-5 and V is TRBV27, with D possibly TRBD1 on 6 matching bases. Trimming shortened V by 5 bases and J by 5 bases, and 12 bases separated the two germline ends. This CDR3 is 13 amino acids long. CDR1 and CDR2 from the germline V gene are MNHEY and SMNVEV (reference sequence). The CDR3 DNA reads as TGTGCCAGCAGTCATCAGGGGAGTGAGACCCAGTACTTC. Residues: CASSHQGSETQYF.

The rearrangement uses TRBV18 and TRBJ1-1; D remains unclear. CDR3 length equals 13 residues. Germline V lookup: CDR1 KGHSH, CDR2 LQKENI. Trimming took 2 bases from V and 5 from J, leaving 9 bases between them. For the CDR3, the DNA is TGTGCCAGCTCACCAGCCGCAAGAACTGAAGCTTTCTTT. Protein sequence: CASSPAARTEAFF.

Only a few counts were recorded for this clonotype. The rearrangement uses TRBV19 and TRBJ1-5, with D possibly TRBD1 on 5 matching bases. CDR3 size: 15 residues. Looked up from germline, CDR1 is LNHDA and CDR2 is SQIVND (reference sequence). Trimming cost V 5 bases and J 6 bases, with 17 bases left between them. This chain's CDR3 is CASSEGVGVGQPQHF. CDR3 DNA: TGTGCCAGTAGTGAAGGGGTAGGCGTAGGTCAGCCCCAGCATTTT.

This clonotype was recorded at least ten times. The chain combines TRBV5-1 with TRBJ2-7, with D unresolved. The ends were cut back, 0 bases at V and 7 bases at J, with 11 bases in the middle. This CDR3 comprises 13 residues. From germline, CDR1 is SGHRS and CDR2 YFSETQ. The DNA of the CDR3 is TGCGCCAGCAGCTTGGACGTGCTTGGGGAGCAGTACTTC. Its protein is CASSLDVLGEQYF.

This clonotype was picked up a small number of times. The rearrangement joins TRBV4-1 to TRBJ2-2; 10 bases agree with TRBD2. Trimming took 3 bases from V and 4 from J; bases not matched to a gene: 8. The CDR3 is 17 residues long. The germline gives CDR1 MGHRA, CDR2 YSYEKL. CDR3 loop: CASSHPAGGLSTGELFF. The CDR3, as DNA: TGCGCCAGCAGCCATCCAGCGGGAGGGCTGAGCACCGGGGAGCTGTTTTTT.

On this clonotype itself: A much larger clone differs from this one at a single base, so this may be a read error. This chain joins TRBV6-5 and TRBJ2-5; the D is unclear. The CDR3 spans 14 residues. The germline V gene has CDR1 MNHEY and CDR2 SVGAGI. The CDR3 here is CASSYEFATTTHYF. The CDR3 DNA follows: TGTGCCAGCAGTTACGAATTCGCGACAACGACCCATTACTTC.

This clonotype occurred many times. The chain uses TRBV7-2 and TRBJ2-5, with TRBD1 matching over 7 bases. CDR1 and CDR2 from the germline V gene are SGHTA and FQGNSA. The CDR3 covers 14 residues. Losses at the gene ends were 4 bases for V and 5 bases for J; bases not matched to a gene: 7. The CDR3: CASSYNRGSETQYF. The CDR3 DNA reads TGTGCCAGCAGCTACAACAGGGGCTCGGAGACCCAGTACTTC. The whole variable domain, remainder taken from reference TRBV7-2 and TRBJ2-5, is GAGVSQSPSNKVTEKGKDVELRCDPISGHTALYWYRQSLGQGLEFLIYFQGNSAPDKSGLPSDRFSAERTGGSVSTLTIQRTQQEDSAVYLCASSYNRGSETQYFGPGTRLLVL.

This clonotype was counted many times. V gene TRBV27 combines with J gene TRBJ2-3, with D perhaps matching TRBD2 (6 bases). Germline lookup yields CDR1 MNHEY and CDR2 SMNVEV (reference sequence). Trimming took 4 bases from V and 2 from J, leaving 16 bases between them. This CDR3 comprises 16 residues. CDR3 sequence (DNA): TGTGCCAGCAGTTCGCGGGGTAGCCTGAACACAGATACGCAGTATTTT. This sequence encodes CASSSRGSLNTDTQYF.

Only a few counts were recorded for this clonotype. The J gene is TRBJ1-5, the V gene TRBV19, with 8 bases aligning to TRBD1. Trimming cost V 1 base and J 6 bases; bases outside gene matches: 2. In germline, CDR1 is LNHDA, CDR2 SQIVND (reference sequence). CDR3 size: 14 residues. The CDR3 is CASSIVTGGQPQHF. Written as DNA, the CDR3 is TGTGCCAGTAGTATAGTAACAGGGGGTCAGCCCCAGCATTTT.

This clonotype was seen repeatedly, ten times or more. The chain links TRBV10-3 to TRBJ1-2; D might be TRBD1 (5 bases). V dropped 1 base and J dropped 7 bases, with 10 bases sitting between them. Germline V lookup: CDR1 ENHRY, CDR2 SYGVKD. CDR3 length: 13 amino acids. The CDR3 DNA sequence: TGTGCCATCAGTGAGTTGAGGGGTACTGGCTACACCTTC. Its translation: CAISELRGTGYTF.

This clonotype was seen at least ten times. The chain links TRBV2 to TRBJ2-5, with 8 nucleotides matching TRBD1. CDR3 length: 12 amino acids. CDR1 and CDR2 from the germline V gene are SNHLY and FYNNEI. Unmatched junction bases numbered 3, after V lost 8 bases and J lost 4 bases. This CDR3 reads CASHRGVETQYF. In nucleotides, the CDR3 is TGTGCCAGCCACAGGGGGGTAGAGACCCAGTACTTC.

This clonotype was observed many times. V usage is TRBV28 and J usage is TRBJ1-6; TRBD1 matches 7 bases. Looked up from germline, CDR1 is MDHEN and CDR2 is SYDVKM. The CDR3 runs 15 residues. Germline trimming cut 6 bases from V and 2 bases from J; bases unmatched to any gene: 4. CDR3 sequence reads: CASSPGTAYNSPLHF. CDR3 coding DNA: TGTGCCAGCAGCCCTGGGACAGCCTATAATTCACCCCTCCACTTT.

At least ten counts were recorded for this clonotype. The V call is TRBV7-9, the J call TRBJ1-1; 7 positions match TRBD1. This CDR3 has 14 amino acids. Per germline, CDR1 SEHNR and CDR2 FQNEAQ (reference sequence). V gave up 4 bases and J gave up 0 bases; unmatched junction bases: 2. This chain's CDR3 is CASSSGQVNTEAFF. Written as DNA, the CDR3 is TGTGCCAGCAGCTCCGGACAGGTGAACACTGAAGCTTTCTTT.

This clonotype was detected ten times or more. The chain is built from TRBV28 and TRBJ1-2; 8 bases fit TRBD1. J lost 5 bases, V lost 2 bases, and 7 bases had no gene match. Per the germline V gene, CDR1 is MDHEN and CDR2 is SYDVKM. This CDR3 has 15 amino acids. CDR3 in DNA: TGTGCCAGCAGTTTAATGTCAGGGGGCGTATATGGCTACACCTTC. Its protein is CASSLMSGGVYGYTF.

The rearrangement uses TRBV7-3 and TRBJ1-4; D may be TRBD1 (5 bases). The CDR3 loop spans 13 amino acids. Per germline, CDR1 SGHTA and CDR2 FQGTGA. The V end lost 5 bases, the J end lost 5 bases, and 9 bases lay between the germline ends. CDR3 nucleotide sequence: TGTGCCAGCAGCACGAGACAGAATGAAAAACTGTTTTTT. This codes for CASSTRQNEKLFF.

The chain is built from TRBV30 and TRBJ2-7, with D possibly being TRBD1 (5 bases). The CDR3 runs to 14 residues. The V end lost 4 bases, the J end lost 0 bases, and 13 bases lay between the germline ends. Germline values: CDR1 GTSNPN, CDR2 SVGIG (reference sequence). The CDR3, as DNA: TGTGCCTGGAAAGAACAGGAAATCTCCTACGAGCAGTACTTC. Translating it yields CAWKEQEISYEQYF.

This clonotype was recorded many times. The chain recombines TRBV6-1 with TRBJ1-6, with D uncertain. Looked up from germline, CDR1 is MNHNS and CDR2 is SASEGT. The V end lost 0 bases, the J end lost 10 bases, and 13 bases lay between the germline ends. The CDR3 is 15 residues long. In DNA form, the CDR3 reads TGTGCCAGCAGTGAAGCGTGGGGAAGATACTCACCCCTCCACTTT. Its translation: CASSEAWGRYSPLHF.

This chain uses TRBV6-1 with TRBJ1-4; possibly TRBD1 for D (5 bases). V lost 6 bases, J lost 0 bases, and 17 bases lay in between. The CDR3 spans 17 residues. In germline, CDR1 is MNHNS, CDR2 SASEGT. The CDR3 here is CASSKSKGFATNEKLFF. The CDR3 DNA reads as TGTGCCAGCAGCAAATCCAAGGGGTTTGCAACTAATGAAAAACTGTTTTTT.

This clonotype came up many times. The chain employs TRBV7-8 and TRBJ1-1, with D possibly matching TRBD1 (5 bases). The germline CDR1 and CDR2 sequences are SGHVS and FQNEAQ. This CDR3 is built from 18 residues. Between the trimmed V and J ends, which lost 5 bases and 11 bases, there was a span of 33 bases. CDR3 protein: CASSHRRAGDPYFSEAFF. As DNA, the CDR3 is TGTGCCAGCAGCCATCGTCGTGCGGGGGACCCGTACTTTTCCGAGGCTTTCTTT.

The chain employs TRBV10-3 and TRBJ2-2, with 11 bases identical to TRBD2. There are 18 residues in the CDR3. CDR1 and CDR2 (germline): ENHRY, SYGVKD. J gave up 4 bases and V 7 bases, and 14 bases lay outside the gene matches. CDR3 nucleotide sequence: TGTGCCATCACCGGAGAGAGTAGCGGGAGGGGGAGCACCGGGGAGCTGTTTTTT. Translating gives CAITGESSGRGSTGELFF.

In this sample, this clonotype turned up many times. The CDR3 is CASMPSGSLGDEQFF. The CDR3 DNA reads TGTGCCAGCATGCCCAGCGGGAGTCTGGGCGATGAGCAGTTCTTC. The rearrangement links TRBV6-1 to TRBJ2-1; 8 bases are shared with TRBD2. The germline V gene encodes CDR1 MNHNS and CDR2 SASEGT. This CDR3 comprises 15 residues. V shed 7 bases and J 8 bases; nucleotides not matched to a gene: 13.

CDR3 region: CASSPTPGPHEQYF. The CDR3 nucleotides are TGTGCCAGCAGCCCGACACCCGGGCCCCATGAGCAGTACTTC. This chain joins TRBV7-2 and TRBJ2-7; unclear D gene. Germline CDR1 and CDR2: SGHTA and FQGNSA. V was pared by 5 bases and J by 7 bases, with 18 bases between. CDR3 length: 14 amino acids. The full variable domain, its missing parts supplied by reference TRBV7-2 and TRBJ2-7, is GAGVSQSPSNKVTEKGKDVELRCDPISGHTALYWYRQSLGQGLEFLIYFQGNSAPDKSGLPSDRFSAERTGGSVSTLTIQRTQQEDSAVYLCASSPTPGPHEQYFGPGTRLTVT.

The gene calls are TRBV2 and TRBJ2-1; no clear D. Trimming pared 1 base from V and 8 bases from J, leaving 18 bases between. CDR3 length: 16 residues. Germline V gene lookup returns CDR1 SNHLY and CDR2 FYNNEI. The CDR3 reads CASSEGRLKLFHEQFF. The DNA of the CDR3 is TGTGCCAGCAGTGAAGGGCGTCTTAAGCTTTTCCATGAGCAGTTCTTC. Together with reference TRBV2 and TRBJ2-1, the CDR3 gives the full variable domain: EPEVTQTPSHQVTQMGQEVILRCVPISNHLYFYWYRQILGQKVEFLVSFYNNEISEKSEIFDDQFSVERPDGSNFTLKIRSTKLEDSAMYFCASSEGRLKLFHEQFFGPGTRLTVL.

CDR3 sequence: CASSPPNFNTGELFF. The CDR3 DNA sequence: TGTGCCAGCAGCCCCCCCAATTTTAACACCGGGGAGCTGTTTTTT. The rearrangement joins TRBV12-3 or TRBV12-4 to TRBJ2-2; D is uncertain. There are 15 residues in the CDR3. V lost 6 bases, J lost 2 bases, and 13 bases lay in between.

This clonotype was observed many times. The V and J genes are TRBV6-1 and TRBJ1-5, with D perhaps TRBD1 (5 bases). Germline lookup yields CDR1 MNHNS and CDR2 SASEGT. The V and J ends lost 2 bases and 5 bases respectively, with 10 bases between them. CDR3 size: 14 residues. The CDR3 DNA reads as TGTGCCAGCAGTGAATTTGGGGGGGATCAGCCCCAGCATTTT. Its protein product is CASSEFGGDQPQHF.

The rearrangement joins TRBV5-1 to TRBJ1-4; unclear D gene. V lost 4 bases, J lost 0 bases, and 10 bases lay in between. Germline CDR1 SGHRS, CDR2 YFSETQ. The CDR3 runs to 15 residues. The CDR3 DNA sequence: TGCGCCAGCAGCGTGACACCAGCAACTAATGAAAAACTGTTTTTT. Translated: CASSVTPATNEKLFF.

This clonotype was seen a handful of times. This chain joins TRBV15 and TRBJ2-7, with 7 bases fitting TRBD1. Germline V gene lookup returns CDR1 LNHNV and CDR2 YYDKDF (reference sequence). Trimming took 1 base from V and 2 from J; bases not matched to a gene: 8. The CDR3 extends over 16 amino acids. The CDR3 here is CATSRGGKTGPYEQYF. In DNA form, the CDR3 reads TGTGCCACCAGCAGAGGGGGAAAGACAGGGCCCTACGAGCAGTACTTC.

This clonotype was counted at least ten times. V usage is TRBV30 and J usage is TRBJ1-4; TRBD1 agrees at 7 bases. There are 12 residues in the CDR3. The germline gives CDR1 GTSNPN, CDR2 SVGIG (reference sequence). V lost 8 bases and J lost 8; bases outside the gene matches: 8. The CDR3 sequence is CAGDSSAEKLFF. The CDR3 DNA sequence: TGTGCCGGGGACAGCTCGGCCGAAAAACTGTTTTTT.